In its sample, the clone carrying this T cell receptor beta chain was seen many times. The data were taken from a study of molecular identifiers for immune sequencing clone quantification. Germline values: CDR1 SNHLY, CDR2 FYNNEI. V shed 4 bases and J shed 0 bases, with 3 bases lying between them. This CDR3 spans 13 amino acids. As CD8+CD4-CCR7+CD45RA+ cells, naive CD8 T cells were sorted. For bulk TCR libraries, previously described methods and listed TCR primers were used. TCRdb re-analysed the PCR reads in MiXCR, keeping a single row per CDR3 protein. This sample has about 640,000 distinct CDR3 sequences, with approximately 20% found just once.

The sequence derives from a human donor in good health. Some libraries in this study had Jurkat cell RNA spiked in. The sequencing sample was made of naive CD8+ T cells from blood, with Jurkat cell RNA spiked in. Described subset: FACS-sorted CD8+CD4-CCR7+CD45RA+ naive T cells. The chain recombines TRBV2 with TRBJ1-4; D unresolved. The CDR3 bases are TGTGCCAGCAGTGGACCAACTAATGAAAAACTGTTTTTT. This translates into CASSGPTNEKLFF.